What follows are 17 T cell receptor beta chains derived from one specimen sequenced in a study of blood T cell repertoires in COVID-19. The data were produced by immunoSEQ multiplex PCR, yet TCRdb's version contains in-frame clones alone and is incomplete. Among about 100,000 clones listed, less than 95% were seen once. Sequencing input: peripheral blood. Receptor source: a young man with COVID-19, enrolled during active disease.

The chain uses TRBV7-8 and TRBJ1-1; D may be TRBD1 (5 bases). This CDR3 is 13 amino acids long. V was trimmed by 6 bases and J by 0 bases, leaving 8 bases between them. Germline CDR1 reads SGHVS; CDR2 reads FQNEAQ. CDR3 in DNA: TGTGCCAGCAGATGGACATTGAACACTGAAGCTTTCTTT. This encodes CASRWTLNTEAFF.

The rearrangement uses TRBV5-6 and TRBJ2-1; unclear D gene. V was trimmed by 5 bases and J by 9 bases, leaving 9 bases between them. The CDR3 runs 11 residues. CDR1 SGHDT and CDR2 YYEEEE come from the germline V gene. The CDR3 is CASSEFTEQFF. For the CDR3, the DNA is TGTGCCAGCAGTGAGTTCACTGAGCAGTTCTTC.

The chain recombines TRBV27 with TRBJ2-6, with D possibly being TRBD2 (5 bases). The V gene's germline CDR1 is MNHEY and CDR2 SMNVEV (reference sequence). Trimming took off 2 bases at V and 0 bases at J, with 5 bases between the two ends. CDR3 length equals 15 residues. The CDR3: CASSLGSSGANVLTF. Here the CDR3 DNA reads TGTGCCAGCAGTTTAGGGAGCTCTGGGGCCAACGTCCTGACTTTC.

The chain couples TRBV18 to TRBJ2-7; 11 bases are shared with TRBD2. The germline V gene has CDR1 KGHSH and CDR2 LQKENI. The ends lost 2 bases at V and 6 bases at J; junction bases unmatched: 6. CDR3 length equals 15 residues. CDR3 amino acids: CASSPTTSGMGEQYF. The CDR3 DNA sequence: TGTGCCAGCTCACCAACGACTAGCGGGATGGGCGAGCAGTACTTC.

On this clone itself: Germline is not matched at one junction end, which may reflect a read error. The genes are TRBV9 and TRBJ1-4; no reliable D call. Germline V gene data show CDR1 as SGDLS and CDR2 as YYNGEE. This CDR3 is built from 12 residues. The CDR3 bases are TGTGCCAGCAGCTCGCAGCTAGGAGATTTGCTTTTT. As protein: CASSSQLGDLLF.

This clone occurred once. The rearrangement uses TRBV6-6 and TRBJ1-2; 10 nucleotides line up with TRBD1. The CDR3 runs to 17 residues. V gave up 5 bases and J gave up 1 base; unmatched junction bases: 10. Germline-derived CDR1 and CDR2 are MNHNY and SVGAGI (reference sequence). The CDR3 reads CASSPQRQGAGNYGYTF. The CDR3, as DNA: TGTGCCAGCAGTCCCCAAAGACAGGGGGCTGGTAACTATGGCTACACCTTC.

In DNA, the CDR3 is TGTGCCAGCAGCTTTGGGAGGGATGGCTACACCTTC. Its translation is CASSFGRDGYTF. The chain recombines TRBV5-6 with TRBJ1-2, with D unresolved. The ends were cut back, 2 bases at V and 6 bases at J, with 8 bases in the middle. CDR1 is SGHDT, CDR2 YYEEEE, per germline. CDR3 length: 12 residues.

The V call is TRBV11-2, the J call TRBJ2-7, with no clear D. Trimming removed 6 bases at V and 3 bases at J, with 9 bases between. The CDR3 spans 12 residues. Germline CDR1 and CDR2: SGHAT and FQNNGV. The CDR3: CASSSVGYEQYF. The CDR3 DNA reads as TGTGCCAGCAGTTCGGTTGGCTACGAGCAGTACTTC.

This chain links TRBV28 with TRBJ2-7; 7 positions agree with TRBD1. V was clipped by 3 bases and J by 3 bases; unmatched bases: 14. The CDR3 totals 17 residues. Germline assignment: CDR1 MDHEN and CDR2 SYDVKM. The CDR3 DNA follows: TGTGCCAGCAGTTTCCTGGGGGTGAGGGGGCAAGACTACGAGCAGTACTTC. It translates to CASSFLGVRGQDYEQYF.

The chain employs TRBV25-1 and TRBJ2-7, with 7 bases matching TRBD1. The CDR3 is made up of 14 amino acids. V dropped 4 bases and J dropped 1; count of bases not matched to a gene: 4. CDR1 MGHDK and CDR2 SYGVNS come from the germline V gene. The CDR3 DNA follows: TGTGCCAGCAGTGGCAGGGGGAAGTCCTACGAGCAGTACTTC. It specifies CASSGRGKSYEQYF.

The J gene is TRBJ2-1, the V gene TRBV14; TRBD2 matches 7 bases. The CDR3 runs 15 residues. Germline loops: CDR1 SGHDN, CDR2 FVKESK. With 5 bases clipped from V and 7 bases from J, the junction kept 11 bases outside the gene matches. The DNA for the CDR3 is TGTGCCAGCAGCATAGAGCGGGGTTTCCTAAATGAGCAGTTCTTC. Its protein is CASSIERGFLNEQFF.

This chain links TRBV18 with TRBJ2-1; TRBD2 might be the D (5 bases). V lost 6 bases and J lost 3, with 12 bases in between. Germline V gene lookup returns CDR1 KGHSH and CDR2 LQKENI. CDR3 length: 14 residues. CDR3 sequence: CASSFQRSYNEQFF. CDR3 sequence (DNA): TGTGCCAGCTCTTTCCAGCGGAGCTACAATGAGCAGTTCTTC.

V and J are TRBV30 and TRBJ2-7, with 11 bases lining up with TRBD1. Per the germline V gene, CDR1 is GTSNPN and CDR2 is SVGIG (reference sequence). The CDR3 runs 16 residues. V was pared by 0 bases and J by 2 bases, with 6 bases of the junction left unmatched. CDR3 sequence: CAWSVGGTGGTYEQYF. The DNA of the CDR3 is TGTGCCTGGAGTGTAGGGGGGACAGGGGGGACCTACGAGCAGTACTTC.

The chain uses TRBV4-3 and TRBJ2-7; D is unclear. Germline V lookup: CDR1 LGHNA, CDR2 YSLEER. The CDR3 consists of 14 residues. Trimming took 0 bases from V and 2 from J, leaving 8 bases between them. CDR3 sequence (DNA): TGCGCCAGCAGCCAAGATCGGGTCACCTACGAGCAGTACTTC. Its translation: CASSQDRVTYEQYF.

The chain combines TRBV5-1 with TRBJ1-6; D perhaps matches TRBD1 (6 bases). Germline V gene lookup returns CDR1 SGHRS and CDR2 YFSETQ. This CDR3 has 17 residues. V lost 4 bases and J 0 bases, leaving 14 bases between the germline ends. CDR3 sequence: CASSPRQVSSYNSPLHF. CDR3 coding DNA: TGCGCCAGCAGCCCTCGACAGGTCAGCTCCTATAATTCACCCCTCCACTTT.

The CDR3 DNA reads TGTGCCAGCAGTTATGTTGGGGCAACCCTTTCCTACGAGCAGTACTTC. Translation: CASSYVGATLSYEQYF. V and J are TRBV6-2 or TRBV6-3 and TRBJ2-7; the D gene is possibly TRBD1 (5 bases). V was cut by 3 bases and J by 1 base, with 16 bases left in between. Per germline, CDR1 MNHEY and CDR2 SVGEGT. The CDR3 length is 16 residues.

The CDR3 DNA is TGCGCCAGCAGCCAAGAATTGGGCGGGAGGGCCTCAGAGACCCAGTACTTC. Residues: CASSQELGGRASETQYF. This rearrangement joins TRBV4-3 to TRBJ2-5, with 9 bases aligning to TRBD2. Germline lookup yields CDR1 LGHNA and CDR2 YSLEER. There are 17 residues in the CDR3. V lost 0 bases to trimming and J lost 4 bases; unmatched junction nucleotides: 9.